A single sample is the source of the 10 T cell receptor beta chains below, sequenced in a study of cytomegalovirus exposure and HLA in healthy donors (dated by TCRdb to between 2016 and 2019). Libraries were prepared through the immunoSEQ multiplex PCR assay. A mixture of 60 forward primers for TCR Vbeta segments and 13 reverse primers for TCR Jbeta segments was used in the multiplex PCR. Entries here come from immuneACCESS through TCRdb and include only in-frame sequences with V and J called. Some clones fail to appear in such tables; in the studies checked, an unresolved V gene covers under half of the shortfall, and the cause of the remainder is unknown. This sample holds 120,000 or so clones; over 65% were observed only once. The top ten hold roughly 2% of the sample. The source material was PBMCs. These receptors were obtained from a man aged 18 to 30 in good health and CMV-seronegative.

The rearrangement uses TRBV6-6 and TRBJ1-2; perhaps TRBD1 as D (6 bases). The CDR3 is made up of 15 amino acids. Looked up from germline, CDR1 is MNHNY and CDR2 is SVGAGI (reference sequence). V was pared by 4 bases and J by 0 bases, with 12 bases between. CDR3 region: CASSSQGTSNYGYTF. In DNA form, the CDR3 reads TGTGCCAGCAGTTCACAGGGTACCTCTAACTATGGCTACACCTTC.

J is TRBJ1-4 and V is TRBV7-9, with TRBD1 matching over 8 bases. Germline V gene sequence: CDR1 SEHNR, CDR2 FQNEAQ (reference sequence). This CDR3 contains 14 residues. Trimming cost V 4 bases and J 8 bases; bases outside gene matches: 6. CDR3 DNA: TGTGCCAGCAGCTCCTCAGGGGGCCGGGAAAAACTGTTTTTT. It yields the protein CASSSSGGREKLFF.

The CDR3 loop is CASTFTGSHGYTF. CDR3 coding DNA: TGTGCCAGCACCTTCACAGGGAGTCATGGCTACACCTTC. The chain couples TRBV27 to TRBJ1-2; a weak D match, TRBD1 (6 bases). Trimming pared 7 bases from V and 6 bases from J, leaving 15 bases between. The germline gives CDR1 MNHEY, CDR2 SMNVEV (reference sequence). The CDR3 runs 13 residues.

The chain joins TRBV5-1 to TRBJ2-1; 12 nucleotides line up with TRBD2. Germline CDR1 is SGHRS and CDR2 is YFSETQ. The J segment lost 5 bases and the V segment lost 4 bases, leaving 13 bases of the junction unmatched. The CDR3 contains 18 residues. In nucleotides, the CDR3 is TGCGCCAGCAGCGGACTGGGACTAGCGGGCATTATACACAATGAGCAGTTCTTC. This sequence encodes CASSGLGLAGIIHNEQFF.

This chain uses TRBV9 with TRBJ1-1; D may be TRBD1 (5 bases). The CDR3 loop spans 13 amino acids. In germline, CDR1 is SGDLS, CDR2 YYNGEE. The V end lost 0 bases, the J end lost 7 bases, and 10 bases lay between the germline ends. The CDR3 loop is CASSVATGGEAFF. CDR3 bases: TGTGCCAGCAGCGTAGCTACGGGGGGTGAAGCTTTCTTT.

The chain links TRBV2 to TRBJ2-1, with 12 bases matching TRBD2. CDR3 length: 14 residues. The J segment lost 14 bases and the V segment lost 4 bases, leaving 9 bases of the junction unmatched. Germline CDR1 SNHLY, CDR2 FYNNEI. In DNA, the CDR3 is TGTGCCAGCAGTGTCCGGACTAGCGGGGTGAGCAAGTTCTTC. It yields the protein CASSVRTSGVSKFF.

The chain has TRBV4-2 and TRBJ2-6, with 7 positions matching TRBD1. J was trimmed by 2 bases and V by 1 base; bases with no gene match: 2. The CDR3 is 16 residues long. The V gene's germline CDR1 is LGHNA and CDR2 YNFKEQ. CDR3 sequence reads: CASSQAGGTGANVLTF. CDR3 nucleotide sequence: TGTGCCAGCAGCCAAGCAGGGGGAACTGGGGCCAACGTCCTGACTTTC.

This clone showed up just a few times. This chain's CDR3 is CASSSASGPYEQYF. DNA for the CDR3: TGCGCCAGCAGCTCCGCTAGCGGCCCCTACGAGCAGTACTTC. V usage is TRBV5-1 and J usage is TRBJ2-7; 7 nucleotides match TRBD2. CDR1 and CDR2 from the germline V gene are SGHRS and YFSETQ. V lost 3 bases and J lost 2; bases outside the gene matches: 5. This CDR3 contains 14 residues.

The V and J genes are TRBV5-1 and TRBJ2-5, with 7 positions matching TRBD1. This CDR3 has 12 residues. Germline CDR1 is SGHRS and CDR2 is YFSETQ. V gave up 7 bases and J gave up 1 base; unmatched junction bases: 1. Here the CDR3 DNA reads TGCGCCAGCCGGGACAGCCAAGAGACCCAGTACTTC. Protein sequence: CASRDSQETQYF.

CDR3 residues: CASSPDRRVLDGYTF. Here the CDR3 DNA reads TGTGCCAGCAGCCCAGACAGGAGAGTTCTAGATGGCTACACCTTC. The V call is TRBV7-2, the J call TRBJ1-2, with D tentatively TRBD1 (6 bases). Germline values: CDR1 SGHTA, CDR2 FQGNSA. V lost 5 bases, J lost 6 bases, and 19 bases lay in between. CDR3 length: 15 residues. The whole variable domain, remainder taken from reference TRBV7-2 and TRBJ1-2, is GAGVSQSPSNKVTEKGKDVELRCDPISGHTALYWYRQSLGQGLEFLIYFQGNSAPDKSGLPSDRFSAERTGGSVSTLTIQRTQQEDSAVYLCASSPDRRVLDGYTFGSGTRLTVV.